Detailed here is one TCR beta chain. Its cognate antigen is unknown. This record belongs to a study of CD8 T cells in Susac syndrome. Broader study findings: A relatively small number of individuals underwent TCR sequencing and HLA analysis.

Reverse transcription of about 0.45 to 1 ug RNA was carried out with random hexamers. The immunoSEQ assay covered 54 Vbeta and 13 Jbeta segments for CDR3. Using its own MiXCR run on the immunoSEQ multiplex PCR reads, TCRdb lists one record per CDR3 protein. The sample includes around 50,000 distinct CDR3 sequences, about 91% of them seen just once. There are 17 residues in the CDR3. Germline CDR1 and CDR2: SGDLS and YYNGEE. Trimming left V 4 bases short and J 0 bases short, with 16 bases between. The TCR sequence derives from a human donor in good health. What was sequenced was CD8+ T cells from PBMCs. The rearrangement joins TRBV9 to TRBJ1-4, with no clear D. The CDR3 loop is CASSSGPFGSTNEKLFF. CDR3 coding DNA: TGTGCCAGCAGCTCTGGACCTTTCGGATCAACTAATGAAAAACTGTTTTTT. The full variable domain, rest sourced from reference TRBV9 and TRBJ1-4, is DSGVTQTPKHLITATGQRVTLRCSPRSGDLSVYWYQQSLDQGLQFLIQYYNGEERAKGNILERFSAQQFPDLHSELNLSSLELGDSALYFCASSSGPFGSTNEKLFFGSGTQLSVL.